This T cell receptor beta chain was sequenced for a study of cytomegalovirus exposure and HLA in healthy donors. Background on the study: Early release data held approximately 81 million unique TCRs from HLA-typed donors. Notes on the study in general: Productive status was seen about 90% or about 30% of the time for most TCR beta V segments in an earlier analysis. Specificity of a few CMV-associated chains for CMV antigens was verified in vitro.

Comments on this clone: Its antigen remains unknown.

The V gene's germline CDR1 is MNHEY and CDR2 SVGAGI. The length of the CDR3 is 16 residues. The V end lost 4 bases, the J end lost 0 bases, and 15 bases lay between the germline ends. A multiplex PCR was run with 60 Vbeta primers and 13 Jbeta primers. TCRdb's copy holds only in-frame clones and misses some; the assay was immunoSEQ multiplex PCR. Found here are 75,000 to 100,000 clones, approximately 85% of them singletons; the top ten hold under 5.5%. The chain carries TRBV6-5 and TRBJ1-2; possible D gene TRBD1, 6 bases. The origin of this receptor is a man aged 35-49 years in good health and CMV-seropositive. The sample comprised PBMCs. CDR3 in amino acids: CASSFSGQTTNYGYTF. The CDR3 DNA reads as TGTGCCAGCAGTTTTTCAGGACAGACTACTAACTATGGCTACACCTTC.